A selection of T cell receptor beta chains follows, all from one sample in a study of cytomegalovirus exposure and HLA in healthy donors. TCRdb's copy holds only in-frame clones and misses some; the assay was immunoSEQ multiplex PCR. The profile shows around 99,000 clones, roughly 80% of them singletons. The sample consisted of PBMCs. These receptor sequences come from a man aged 25-45 years in good health and CMV-seropositive. Both conserved end residues are part of each CDR3. D genes are given only for firm matches. The size of a clone is reported for some rows only, either as once, few or many, or as a class for expanded clones.

CDR3aa,CDR3nt,d_gene,j_gene,abundance,v_gene
CSSSLDIIRAFF,TGTTCCAGCAGCTTAGATATCATTCGGGCTTTCTTT,-,TRBJ1-1,-,TRBV7-9
CASSELGNSPLHF,TGTGCCAGCAGTGAACTCGGTAATTCACCCCTCCACTTT,-,TRBJ1-6,-,TRBV6-1
CASSEWGRRNTEAFF,TGTGCCAGCAGTGAATGGGGCAGGCGGAACACTGAAGCTTTCTTT,-,TRBJ1-1,-,TRBV6-1
CASSARNPGFSYNEQFF,TGTGCCAGCAGCGCACGGAATCCGGGGTTCTCCTACAATGAGCAGTTCTTC,-,TRBJ2-1,-,TRBV7-9
CASGGGGSNQPQHF,TGTGCCAGTGGCGGGGGAGGGAGCAATCAGCCCCAGCATTTT,-,TRBJ1-5,few,TRBV9
CASSQADTQYF,TGTGCCAGCAGCCAGGCAGATACGCAGTATTTT,-,TRBJ2-3,-,TRBV7-9
CASSFVPQGNEQYF,TGCGCCAGCAGCTTCGTTCCACAGGGCAACGAGCAGTACTTC,-,TRBJ2-7,-,TRBV5-1
CASRGTGWTEAFF,TGTGCCAGCAGAGGGACAGGGTGGACTGAAGCTTTCTTT,TRBD1,TRBJ1-1,few,TRBV13
CASSYRLAGGPPEQYF,TGTGCCAGCAGCTACAGACTAGCGGGGGGCCCCCCCGAGCAGTACTTC,TRBD2,TRBJ2-7,-,TRBV11-2
CASSLRYADRQSTEAFF,TGTGCCAGCAGCTTGCGGTACGCGGACAGGCAGTCAACTGAAGCTTTCTTT,TRBD1,TRBJ1-1,-,TRBV5-5
CASSLSGDRVIYEQYF,TGTGCCAGCTCACTCAGTGGGGACAGGGTTATCTACGAGCAGTACTTC,TRBD1,TRBJ2-7,-,TRBV18
CASQRPGGTGELFF,TGCGCCAGCCAGAGGCCGGGGGGGACCGGGGAGCTGTTTTTT,TRBD2,TRBJ2-2,-,TRBV5-1
CASSYGGTSGYTF,TGTGCCAGCAGTTACGGGGGGACGAGTGGCTACACCTTC,-,TRBJ1-2,-,TRBV6-5
CASSPRTGANEKLFF,TGTGCCAGTAGTCCAAGGACAGGGGCTAATGAAAAACTGTTTTTT,TRBD1,TRBJ1-4,few,TRBV19
CASSGRARSYNSPLHF,TGTGCCAGCAGCGGCAGGGCCCGCTCCTATAATTCACCCCTCCACTTT,-,TRBJ1-6,-,TRBV11-2
CASSRHTRNQPQHF,TGTGCCAGCAGTAGACATACACGCAATCAGCCCCAGCATTTT,-,TRBJ1-5,-,TRBV21-1
CASSQDRVRKLFF,TGTGCCAGCAGCCAAGACAGGGTCCGAAAACTGTTTTTT,TRBD1,TRBJ1-4,-,TRBV11-2
CASSTRQGFAEAFF,TGTGCCAGCAGCACTAGACAGGGTTTTGCTGAAGCTTTCTTT,TRBD1,TRBJ1-1,-,TRBV5-8
CSVEQGMNTGELFF,TGCAGCGTTGAACAGGGGATGAACACCGGGGAGCTGTTTTTT,-,TRBJ2-2,-,TRBV29-1
CASSYSGQNNYEQYF,TGTGCCAGCAGTTACTCTGGACAGAACAACTACGAGCAGTACTTC,-,TRBJ2-7,few,TRBV6-5
CASSFLGDRYNSPLHF,TGTGCCAGCAGTTTCTTGGGGGACAGGTATAATTCACCCCTCCACTTT,TRBD1,TRBJ1-6,-,TRBV2
CSSRPTGGSSYNEQFF,TGTTCCAGCAGGCCTACGGGGGGCAGCTCCTACAATGAGCAGTTCTTC,-,TRBJ2-1,-,TRBV7-9
CAWSLGQSNQPQHF,TGTGCCTGGAGTTTAGGACAGTCAAATCAGCCCCAGCATTTT,-,TRBJ1-5,-,TRBV30
CASSIGQGVYQPQHF,TGTGCCAGCAGCATAGGACAGGGGGTATATCAGCCCCAGCATTTT,TRBD1,TRBJ1-5,-,TRBV7-9
CASSLAQAYEQYF,TGTGCCAGCAGCTTAGCCCAGGCCTACGAGCAGTACTTC,-,TRBJ2-7,-,TRBV11-2
CASRGTGNTGELFF,TGTGCCAGCAGGGGGACAGGGAACACCGGGGAGCTGTTTTTT,TRBD1,TRBJ2-2,-,TRBV6-5
CASRGQGDGANGLTF,TGTGCCAGCAGGGGACAGGGGGACGGGGCCAACGGCCTGACTTTC,TRBD1,TRBJ2-6,-,TRBV5-4
CATRRDRGGDLYGYTF,TGTGCCACACGCCGGGACAGGGGAGGGGATCTGTATGGCTACACCTTC,TRBD1,TRBJ1-2,once,TRBV10-3
CASSIDAGVPQYF,TGTGCCAGTAGTATAGATGCAGGGGTTCCGCAGTATTTT,-,TRBJ2-3,-,TRBV19
CASSLEALPNQPQHF,TGTGCCAGCAGCTTAGAAGCGTTACCCAATCAGCCCCAGCATTTT,-,TRBJ1-5,few,TRBV7-8
CASSGALRGGALDEQFF,TGTGCCAGTAGTGGAGCCCTTAGAGGGGGGGCCTTGGATGAGCAGTTCTTC,-,TRBJ2-1,-,TRBV19
CASSLDFRGYTEAFF,TGTGCCAGCAGCTTAGATTTCCGGGGATACACTGAAGCTTTCTTT,-,TRBJ1-1,-,TRBV11-3
CASSGGQGMEETQYF,TGTGCCAGCAGTGGGGGACAGGGTATGGAAGAGACCCAGTACTTC,TRBD1,TRBJ2-5,-,TRBV2
CASDLAGGEGTGELFF,TGTGCCAGTGACTTGGCGGGGGGCGAAGGCACCGGGGAGCTGTTTTTT,TRBD2,TRBJ2-2,-,TRBV2
CASSLVAGVTYEQYF,TGTGCCAGCAGCTTAGTAGCGGGGGTGACGTACGAGCAGTACTTC,TRBD2,TRBJ2-7,-,TRBV7-8
CSVRREGYEQYF,TGCAGCGTCCGGCGAGAGGGATACGAGCAGTACTTC,-,TRBJ2-7,-,TRBV29-1
CASSILDILSGNTIYF,TGTGCCAGTAGTATCCTGGACATCCTGTCTGGAAACACCATATATTTT,-,TRBJ1-3,once,TRBV19
CASTGTGSTEAFF,TGTGCCAGCACCGGAACAGGTAGCACTGAAGCTTTCTTT,-,TRBJ1-1,-,TRBV6-1
CASRSRQTNTIYF,TGTGCCTCTCGGTCGAGGCAGACGAACACCATATATTTT,-,TRBJ1-3,-,TRBV19
CAVDRLINTIYF,TGTGCCGTGGACAGGCTGATAAACACCATATATTTT,TRBD1,TRBJ1-3,few,TRBV30
CASSSGQGAGTEAFF,TGTGCCAGCAGCTCAGGACAGGGGGCAGGGACTGAAGCTTTCTTT,TRBD1,TRBJ1-1,-,TRBV11-3
CASSGGNQPQHF,TGTGCCAGCTCCGGGGGGAATCAGCCCCAGCATTTT,-,TRBJ1-5,once,TRBV6-5
CASSQVQAGANEKLFF,TGCGCCAGCAGCCAAGTCCAGGCAGGGGCAAACGAAAAACTGTTTTTT,-,TRBJ1-4,-,TRBV4-1
CAIRDRESYEQYF,TGTGCCATCAGGGACAGGGAAAGCTACGAGCAGTACTTC,TRBD1,TRBJ2-7,once,TRBV10-3
CASSSSSYNEQFF,TGCGCCAGCAGCTCGAGCTCCTACAATGAGCAGTTCTTC,-,TRBJ2-1,-,TRBV5-1
CASSLTSQGARTGELFF,TGCGCCAGCAGCTTGACTTCCCAGGGGGCGCGGACCGGGGAGCTGTTTTTT,TRBD1,TRBJ2-2,-,TRBV5-1
CASSQTTSGGRETQYF,TGTGCCAGCAGCCAGACGACTAGCGGGGGGCGGGAGACCCAGTACTTC,TRBD2,TRBJ2-5,-,TRBV7-6
CASSFRGDRGWDTEAFF,TGTGCCAGCAGCTTTAGGGGGGACAGGGGTTGGGACACTGAAGCTTTCTTT,TRBD1,TRBJ1-1,once,TRBV27
CASTMIGQGRNSPLHF,TGTGCCAGCACCATGATAGGACAGGGGAGAAATTCACCCCTCCACTTT,TRBD1,TRBJ1-6,few,TRBV5-6
CASSELLGTGSGANGLTF,TGTGCCAGCAGTGAACTTTTAGGGACAGGCTCTGGGGCCAACGGCCTGACTTTC,TRBD1,TRBJ2-6,-,TRBV6-1
CATSRARRTSTDTQYF,TGTGCCACCAGCAGAGCCCGACGGACTTCCACAGATACGCAGTATTTT,-,TRBJ2-3,-,TRBV15
CASSLTGSSYNEQFF,TGCGCCAGCAGCTTGACGGGGAGCTCCTACAATGAGCAGTTCTTC,-,TRBJ2-1,-,TRBV5-1